This T cell receptor beta chain appears in the sequencing data of a study of T cells expressing NK-cell markers. For the study at large: Among the eight sequenced donors, seven tested HCMV-seropositive and one tested seronegative.

Germline CDR1 and CDR2: LGHDT and YNNKEL (reference sequence). This CDR3 contains 14 residues. TCRdb re-called the 5' RACE reads, yielding one record per CDR3 amino acid sequence without DNA. Recorded for this sample: a few hundred thousand distinct CDR3 sequences. This TCR derives from a man aged 18 to 69 in good health. The V call is TRBV3-1, the J call TRBJ1-1. Sequencing input: blood T cells: a sorted CD56 or NKG2C T cell subset, CD4+ or CD8+ T cells, or bulk PBMC T cells (not recorded which). The CDR3 loop is CASSQDYGETEAFF.